This T cell receptor beta chain was captured by sequencing in a study of CD8+ T cells in alopecia areata. Points on this clone: Its antigen is unidentified.

CDR3 size: 18 residues. From germline, CDR1 is SQVTM and CDR2 ANQGSEA. Between the trimmed V and J ends, which lost 4 bases and 4 bases, there was a span of 28 bases. General study points: Tofacitinib did not eliminate many expanded lesional clones from scalp or blood. Scalp clonality dropped significantly under tofacitinib, as did expanded CD8+ top-100 clones.

Extracted RNA was reverse transcribed, and the resulting cDNA served as sequencing template. The assay was immunoSEQ multiplex PCR, and TCRdb's table has in-frame clones only and misses some. The sample carries about 110,000 clones, 80% to 85% recorded once. Treatment specified: oral pan-JAK inhibitor, 5-10 mg twice daily. Obtained from alopecia areata patients were lesional scalp punch biopsies along with peripheral blood. V gene TRBV29-1 combines with J gene TRBJ1-2; no clear D. The receptor was derived from a human donor with alopecia areata. Specimen: CD8+ T cells sorted from blood, collected at week 24, from a patient treated with tofacitinib. CDR3 sequence reads: CSVAAPIKGMVLGYGYTF. CDR3 coding DNA: TGCAGCGTTGCCGCCCCAATAAAAGGGATGGTTCTAGGCTATGGCTACACCTTC.